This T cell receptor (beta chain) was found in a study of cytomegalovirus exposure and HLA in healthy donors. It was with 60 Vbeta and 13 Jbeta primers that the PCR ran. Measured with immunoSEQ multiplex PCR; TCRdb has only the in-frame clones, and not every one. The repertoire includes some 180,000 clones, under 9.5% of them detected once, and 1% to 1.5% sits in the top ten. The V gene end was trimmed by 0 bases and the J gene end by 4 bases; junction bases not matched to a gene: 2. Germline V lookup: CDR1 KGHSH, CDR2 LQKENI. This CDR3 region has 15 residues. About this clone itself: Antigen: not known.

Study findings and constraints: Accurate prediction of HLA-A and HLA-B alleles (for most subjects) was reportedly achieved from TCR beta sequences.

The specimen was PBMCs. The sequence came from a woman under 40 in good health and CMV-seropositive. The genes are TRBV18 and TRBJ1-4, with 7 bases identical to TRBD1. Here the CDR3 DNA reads TGTGCCAGCTCACCACCTTACAGGGGTAATGAAAAACTGTTTTTT. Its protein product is CASSPPYRGNEKLFF.